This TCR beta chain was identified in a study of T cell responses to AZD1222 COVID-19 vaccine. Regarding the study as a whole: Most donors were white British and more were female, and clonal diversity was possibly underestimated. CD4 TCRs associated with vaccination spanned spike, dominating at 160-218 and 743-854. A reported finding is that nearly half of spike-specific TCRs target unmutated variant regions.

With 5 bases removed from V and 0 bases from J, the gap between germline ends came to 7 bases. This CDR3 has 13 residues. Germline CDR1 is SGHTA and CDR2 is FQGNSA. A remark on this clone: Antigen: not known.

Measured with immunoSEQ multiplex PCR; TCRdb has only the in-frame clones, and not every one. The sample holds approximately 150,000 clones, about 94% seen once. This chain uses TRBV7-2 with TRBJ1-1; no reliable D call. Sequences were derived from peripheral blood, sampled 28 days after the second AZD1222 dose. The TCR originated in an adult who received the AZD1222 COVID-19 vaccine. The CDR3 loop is CASSPGLNTEAFF. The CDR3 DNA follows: TGTGCCAGCAGCCCAGGATTGAACACTGAAGCTTTCTTT.